This TCR beta chain was observed in a study of shared clonotypes between healthy human individuals. Overall study findings and caveats: Among donors, clonotype sharing was expected to be affected by sequencing depth. Since donors were few, the genetic and exposure-history diversity represented was limited.

This CDR3 has 13 amino acids. Germline V gives CDR1 SSHAT, CDR2 FNYEAQ (reference sequence). Clones were sequenced by immunoSEQ multiplex PCR, and TCRdb holds only the in-frame ones, with some missing. The sample shows about 520,000 clones, around four fifths of them seen only once. This clone was seen only once. As yet, its antigen is unknown. Relative to the germline gene, one junction end is altered; a read error may explain this. All donors were Caucasian adults living in Nashville, Tennessee. This TCR derives from a woman between 40 and 50 years old in good health. Some clones in this sample may be carry-over from other donors' samples. The J gene is TRBJ2-2, the V gene TRBV7-7; unclear D gene. Sequenced sample: PBMCs. The DNA of the CDR3 is TGTGCTAGCAGCTCAGGGAACACCGGGGAGCTGTTTTTT. This codes for CASSSGNTGELFF.